This is a list of T cell receptor beta chains from one sample in a study of PD-1 blockade in classical Hodgkin lymphoma. Generated by immunoSEQ multiplex PCR, the TCRdb table keeps only in-frame clones and is missing some. The table includes 40,000 to 60,000 clones, around two thirds detected once. Sequenced here: peripheral blood mononuclear cells (PBMCs), sampled before the second cycle of nivolumab. The receptors come from a human donor with classical Hodgkin lymphoma. The conserved cysteine and the conserved F or W are not part of the CDR3 here.

J gene: TRBJ2-2
V gene: TRBV27
CDR3 protein: ASSYVYEAPNTGELF

J gene: TRBJ1-1
V gene: TRBV4-2
CDR3 protein: ASSPRGGNTEAF

J gene: TRBJ2-3
V gene: TRBV9
CDR3 protein: ASSVRGAHTDTQY

J gene: TRBJ2-2
V gene: TRBV10-3
CDR3 protein: AISESNRRLNTGELF

J gene: TRBJ2-7
V gene: TRBV6-1
CDR3 protein: ATTSVTYEQY

J gene: TRBJ2-1
V gene: TRBV10-1
CDR3 protein: ASSAGVTNEQF

J gene: TRBJ2-1
V gene: TRBV7-9
CDR3 protein: ASSHQVHNEQF

J gene: TRBJ2-7
V gene: TRBV28
CDR3 protein: ASGLGLSYEQY

J gene: TRBJ1-1
V gene: TRBV4-2
CDR3 protein: ASSQAWGGGQGSGNTEAF

J gene: TRBJ2-1
V gene: TRBV9
CDR3 protein: ASSPPNNEQF

J gene: TRBJ2-1
V gene: TRBV5-1
CDR3 protein: ASSLALAGNYNEQF

J gene: TRBJ2-7
V gene: TRBV18
CDR3 protein: ASSPGAGGPYEQY

J gene: TRBJ1-4
V gene: TRBV6-6
CDR3 protein: ASRMQLPEKLF

J gene: TRBJ2-1
V gene: TRBV19
CDR3 protein: ASSLQGTIRSYNEQF

J gene: TRBJ1-1
V gene: TRBV7-9
CDR3 protein: ASSLAPGAEAF

J gene: TRBJ1-5
V gene: TRBV5-6
CDR3 protein: ASSFRNQPQH

J gene: TRBJ2-3
V gene: TRBV27
CDR3 protein: ASSLRGTDTQY

J gene: TRBJ1-1
V gene: TRBV19
CDR3 protein: ASARSTEAF

J gene: TRBJ2-3
V gene: TRBV27
CDR3 protein: ASRRMGQYTQY

J gene: TRBJ1-1
V gene: TRBV30
CDR3 protein: AWSEAVNTEAF

J gene: TRBJ1-4
V gene: TRBV5-4
CDR3 protein: ASSLRLGTVIEKLF

J gene: TRBJ1-2
V gene: TRBV18
CDR3 protein: ASSPQGQSGYT

J gene: TRBJ1-1
V gene: TRBV27
CDR3 protein: ASSFRMGEAF

J gene: TRBJ1-4
V gene: TRBV7-9
CDR3 protein: ASSPMGPEKLF

J gene: TRBJ1-4
V gene: TRBV18
CDR3 protein: ASSPQGGMAEKLF

J gene: TRBJ2-3
V gene: TRBV29-1
CDR3 protein: SARLVGTDTQY

J gene: TRBJ1-5
V gene: TRBV5-1
CDR3 protein: ASSSGFSNQPQH

J gene: TRBJ1-2
V gene: TRBV27
CDR3 protein: ASSLSKRGYNYGYT

J gene: TRBJ2-2
V gene: TRBV6-1
CDR3 protein: ASSERKGQRAGGELF

J gene: TRBJ2-3
V gene: TRBV30
CDR3 protein: AWTPGLTTDTQY

J gene: TRBJ1-4
V gene: TRBV28
CDR3 protein: ASSLLGIPSPNEKLF

J gene: TRBJ1-2
V gene: TRBV6-6
CDR3 protein: ASSHRQGNYGYT